This is a list of T cell receptor beta chains from one sample in a study of post-analysis software for immune sequencing data. TCRdb used MiXCR to reprocess the PCR reads, holding one entry per CDR3 protein. The data show 400,000 to 500,000 distinct CDR3 sequences, about 39% seen once. Sequencing was performed on blood. The receptors derive from a girl aged 2 to 10 with multiple sclerosis. Both conserved end residues are trimmed from each CDR3. Fields, in order: J gene, clone size, D gene, V gene, CDR3 protein. The D gene is left open where the match is weak. Clone size is given for some rows only: seen once, a few or many times, or a class if the clone is expanded.

TRBJ2-1 | - | - | TRBV7-9 | ASSRRAGPNEQF
TRBJ2-7 | - | - | TRBV12-3/TRBV12-4 | ASSLAQGSYEQY
TRBJ2-5 | few | - | TRBV28 | ASSSPGTLGETQY
TRBJ2-1 | once | TRBD1 | TRBV2 | ASREGQGVLLSSYNEQF
TRBJ2-1 | few | - | TRBV29-1 | SVGPTSPSYNEQF
TRBJ2-1 | - | TRBD2 | TRBV7-9 | ASSLSLAGGLYNEQF
TRBJ1-4 | few | - | TRBV7-2 | ASSLQGSNEKLF
TRBJ2-1 | - | TRBD1 | TRBV15 | ATSRDRGRLNEQF
TRBJ2-5 | - | TRBD2 | TRBV27 | ASSLSPSGRGEQY
TRBJ2-7 | few | TRBD1 | TRBV28 | ASRGQGLGLYEQY
TRBJ2-3 | - | - | TRBV4-3 | ASSQGPPNKTKTDTQY
TRBJ2-5 | - | - | TRBV6-2/TRBV6-3 | ASSNGIQETQY
TRBJ1-1 | - | TRBD1 | TRBV20-1 | SARARDRGSLEAF
TRBJ2-1 | - | - | TRBV20-1 | SARAKGDYNEQF
TRBJ2-4 | - | TRBD1 | TRBV20-1 | SARPGQGIQNIQY
TRBJ2-7 | - | TRBD2 | TRBV7-2 | ASSSEGGAYEQY
TRBJ1-2 | - | TRBD1 | TRBV28 | ASSSPGQTINYGYT
TRBJ1-1 | - | - | TRBV29-1 | SVSKLDRNTEAF